Listed below are T cell receptor beta chains from one sample, sequenced in a study of blood T cell repertoires in COVID-19. Profiled with immunoSEQ multiplex PCR; TCRdb holds only in-frame clones, not every one. The table has under 300,000 clones, roughly 90% seen once; the top ten hold 1.5% to 2%. The specimen sequenced was PBMCs or T cells enriched from blood (not recorded which). The receptors were gathered from a woman between 40 and 50 years old who had recovered from COVID-19. CDR3s include the opening cysteine and the closing phenylalanine or tryptophan. A D gene is named only where the DNA matches it firmly. A clone size is listed for some rows: how often the clone was seen (once, few, many), or a class if it is expanded.

d_gene: TRBD1
v_gene: TRBV5-8
abundance: NA
j_gene: TRBJ2-2
CDR3nt: TGTGCCAGCAGCGAACAGGGGGCAGGGCGTGCCGGGGAGCTGTTTTTT
CDR3aa: CASSEQGAGRAGELFF

d_gene: NA
v_gene: TRBV9
abundance: NA
j_gene: TRBJ1-3
CDR3nt: TGTGCCACCTCATCGGGGGGGAGCTCTGGAAACACCATATATTTT
CDR3aa: CATSSGGSSGNTIYF

d_gene: NA
v_gene: TRBV5-6
abundance: NA
j_gene: TRBJ1-2
CDR3nt: TGTGCCAGCAGGCAAACAGGGACTGGCTACACCTTC
CDR3aa: CASRQTGTGYTF

d_gene: TRBD2
v_gene: TRBV11-2
abundance: NA
j_gene: TRBJ2-5
CDR3nt: TGTGCCAGCAGCTTATTAGCGGGGGAGAGTATGGAGACCCAGTACTTC
CDR3aa: CASSLLAGESMETQYF

d_gene: TRBD2
v_gene: TRBV7-8
abundance: NA
j_gene: TRBJ2-3
CDR3nt: TGTGCCAGCAGCTTAACGGGACTAGCGGACACAGATACGCAGTATTTT
CDR3aa: CASSLTGLADTDTQYF

d_gene: TRBD1
v_gene: TRBV11-2
abundance: NA
j_gene: TRBJ2-7
CDR3nt: TGTGCCAGCATCAAGGACAGGGACTCCTACGAGCAGTACTTC
CDR3aa: CASIKDRDSYEQYF

d_gene: TRBD1
v_gene: TRBV7-2
abundance: NA
j_gene: TRBJ1-5
CDR3nt: TGTGCCAGCAGCTTAGTAGGGACAGGGGATCAGCCCCAGCATTTT
CDR3aa: CASSLVGTGDQPQHF

d_gene: TRBD1
v_gene: TRBV30
abundance: NA
j_gene: TRBJ1-4
CDR3nt: TGTGCCTGGAGAGAGACAGGGGCCACGAATGAAAAACTGTTTTTT
CDR3aa: CAWRETGATNEKLFF

d_gene: TRBD1
v_gene: TRBV4-3
abundance: NA
j_gene: TRBJ1-3
CDR3nt: TGCGCCAGCAGCCAAACCACAGGGGTAGCAGGAAACACCATATATTTT
CDR3aa: CASSQTTGVAGNTIYF

d_gene: NA
v_gene: TRBV30
abundance: NA
j_gene: TRBJ1-5
CDR3nt: TGTGCCTGGAGTGTACCGGGGGGGGCGAATCAGCCCCAGCATTTT
CDR3aa: CAWSVPGGANQPQHF

d_gene: NA
v_gene: TRBV19
abundance: NA
j_gene: TRBJ1-2
CDR3nt: TGTGCCAGTAGTATTGCGACAGGAAACTATGGCTACACCTTC
CDR3aa: CASSIATGNYGYTF

d_gene: TRBD1
v_gene: TRBV14
abundance: NA
j_gene: TRBJ1-4
CDR3nt: TGTGCCAGCAGCCAATATTTCGGCGTGGGACAGCTAGCAACTAATGAAAAACTGTTTTTT
CDR3aa: CASSQYFGVGQLATNEKLFF

d_gene: TRBD2
v_gene: TRBV6-1
abundance: NA
j_gene: TRBJ2-7
CDR3nt: TGTGCCAGCAGTGGACTAGCGGGGGGCGGACCTTACGAGCAGTACTTC
CDR3aa: CASSGLAGGGPYEQYF

d_gene: NA
v_gene: TRBV7-2
abundance: NA
j_gene: TRBJ1-3
CDR3nt: TGTGCCAGCAGCAACCGATCCAGGGTGGCGGGAAACACCATATATTTT
CDR3aa: CASSNRSRVAGNTIYF

d_gene: NA
v_gene: TRBV10-3
abundance: NA
j_gene: TRBJ1-1
CDR3nt: TGTGCCATCAGTGGATCGGTGAACACTGAAGCTTTCTTT
CDR3aa: CAISGSVNTEAFF

d_gene: TRBD2
v_gene: TRBV11-3
abundance: few
j_gene: TRBJ2-1
CDR3nt: TGTGCCAGCAGCTTAGCGTATAGGGCTAGCGGGAGTAATGAGCAGTTCTTC
CDR3aa: CASSLAYRASGSNEQFF

d_gene: TRBD2
v_gene: TRBV9
abundance: NA
j_gene: TRBJ2-3
CDR3nt: TGTGCCAGCAGTGCGAGCGGGGGGGCCCAAGATACGCAGTATTTT
CDR3aa: CASSASGGAQDTQYF

d_gene: TRBD2
v_gene: TRBV14
abundance: NA
j_gene: TRBJ2-5
CDR3nt: TGTGCCAGCAGCCAAGATAGTACATTGGCGGGGGTAGGAGGAGAGACCCAGTACTTC
CDR3aa: CASSQDSTLAGVGGETQYF

d_gene: NA
v_gene: TRBV6-5
abundance: NA
j_gene: TRBJ2-3
CDR3nt: TGTGCCAGCCGGGGGTATGGGGGCACAGATACGCAGTATTTT
CDR3aa: CASRGYGGTDTQYF

d_gene: TRBD1
v_gene: TRBV5-1
abundance: NA
j_gene: TRBJ1-6
CDR3nt: TGCGCCAGCAGCTTCGGGACAGCGAGAAGCTCCTATAATTCACCCCTCCACTTT
CDR3aa: CASSFGTARSSYNSPLHF

d_gene: NA
v_gene: TRBV4-1
abundance: NA
j_gene: TRBJ1-2
CDR3nt: TGCGCCAGCAGCCAAAACCCCGCCCTAAACGGGGGCTATGGCTACACCTTC
CDR3aa: CASSQNPALNGGYGYTF

d_gene: TRBD2
v_gene: TRBV5-1
abundance: NA
j_gene: TRBJ2-2
CDR3nt: TGCGCCAGCAGCTTGGAGGACGGGGGGGCCGGCGGGGAGCTGTTTTTT
CDR3aa: CASSLEDGGAGGELFF

d_gene: TRBD1
v_gene: TRBV5-1
abundance: few
j_gene: TRBJ1-2
CDR3nt: TGCGCCAGCAGCCGGGACAGGGGAAACTATGGCTACACCTTC
CDR3aa: CASSRDRGNYGYTF

d_gene: NA
v_gene: TRBV5-1
abundance: NA
j_gene: TRBJ1-4
CDR3nt: TGCGCCAGCAGGCGGGACCCTAATGAAAAACTGTTTTTT
CDR3aa: CASRRDPNEKLFF

d_gene: NA
v_gene: TRBV19
abundance: NA
j_gene: TRBJ1-5
CDR3nt: TGTGCCAGTAGTATAGATCATCTCAGGGTCAATCAGCCCCAGCATTTT
CDR3aa: CASSIDHLRVNQPQHF

d_gene: NA
v_gene: TRBV30
abundance: NA
j_gene: TRBJ1-4
CDR3nt: TGTGCCTGGAGTGTACAGGACCCTCGGAAACTGTTTTTT
CDR3aa: CAWSVQDPRKLFF

d_gene: TRBD1
v_gene: TRBV9
abundance: NA
j_gene: TRBJ1-3
CDR3nt: TGTGCCAGCAGCGTCCTTGGGACAGGGGGGAGGAACACCATATATTTT
CDR3aa: CASSVLGTGGRNTIYF

d_gene: NA
v_gene: TRBV7-3
abundance: NA
j_gene: TRBJ2-7
CDR3nt: TGTGCCAGCAGCTTAACACGAGCCGGGTTCGACGAGCAGTACTTC
CDR3aa: CASSLTRAGFDEQYF

d_gene: TRBD2
v_gene: TRBV5-1
abundance: NA
j_gene: TRBJ2-2
CDR3nt: TGCGCCAGCAGCGAGCGCGGGGGGGCCGACACCGGGGAGCTGTTTTTT
CDR3aa: CASSERGGADTGELFF

d_gene: TRBD1
v_gene: TRBV30
abundance: NA
j_gene: TRBJ1-4
CDR3nt: TGTGCCTGGACCCCGGGACAGTGGAATGAAAAACTGTTTTTT
CDR3aa: CAWTPGQWNEKLFF

d_gene: TRBD2
v_gene: TRBV30
abundance: NA
j_gene: TRBJ2-3
CDR3nt: TGTGCCTGGAGACTAGCGGCCACAGATACGCAGTATTTT
CDR3aa: CAWRLAATDTQYF

d_gene: TRBD2
v_gene: TRBV18
abundance: NA
j_gene: TRBJ2-1
CDR3nt: TGTGCCAGCTCACCATTGACTAGCGGGAGCCACAATGAGCAGTTCTTC
CDR3aa: CASSPLTSGSHNEQFF

d_gene: NA
v_gene: TRBV5-4
abundance: NA
j_gene: TRBJ2-2
CDR3nt: TGTGCCAGCAGCTTGGGGGGAGAGGATTCCGGGGAGCTGTTTTTT
CDR3aa: CASSLGGEDSGELFF

d_gene: NA
v_gene: TRBV6-1
abundance: NA
j_gene: TRBJ1-5
CDR3nt: TGTGCCAGCAGTGAATTTTCGGGTAGGAATCAGCCCCAGCATTTT
CDR3aa: CASSEFSGRNQPQHF

d_gene: TRBD2
v_gene: TRBV7-9
abundance: NA
j_gene: TRBJ2-4
CDR3nt: TGTGCCAGCAGCTCGACTAGCGGGGGGATGGAAAACATTCAGTACTTC
CDR3aa: CASSSTSGGMENIQYF

d_gene: NA
v_gene: TRBV30
abundance: NA
j_gene: TRBJ1-2
CDR3nt: TGTGCCTGGTCTAGGGAGGAGGCTTCGAGGGGCTACACCTTC
CDR3aa: CAWSREEASRGYTF

d_gene: NA
v_gene: TRBV19
abundance: NA
j_gene: TRBJ1-5
CDR3nt: TGTGCCAGTAGTATTAACGCCAGGAATAATCAGCCCCAGCATTTT
CDR3aa: CASSINARNNQPQHF

d_gene: NA
v_gene: TRBV4-1
abundance: NA
j_gene: TRBJ1-2
CDR3nt: TGCGCCAGCAGCCAAGTCGAGGTGAGAGGCTACACCTTC
CDR3aa: CASSQVEVRGYTF

d_gene: TRBD2
v_gene: TRBV30
abundance: NA
j_gene: TRBJ2-3
CDR3nt: TGTGCCTGGAGTCCTCCGGGACTAGCGGGATCAGATACGCAGTATTTT
CDR3aa: CAWSPPGLAGSDTQYF

d_gene: TRBD1
v_gene: TRBV5-4
abundance: NA
j_gene: TRBJ1-2
CDR3nt: TGTGCCAGCAGCATGGACAGGGGGAGTCACTATGGCTACACCTTC
CDR3aa: CASSMDRGSHYGYTF

d_gene: TRBD1
v_gene: TRBV2
abundance: NA
j_gene: TRBJ1-3
CDR3nt: TGTGCCAGCATCCTGCAGGGACAGGTCAAAAACACCATATATTTT
CDR3aa: CASILQGQVKNTIYF

d_gene: NA
v_gene: TRBV6-2/TRBV6-3
abundance: NA
j_gene: TRBJ2-7
CDR3nt: TGTGCCAGCAGTTACTATATCTCCCTCTCCTCCTACGAGCAGTACTTC
CDR3aa: CASSYYISLSSYEQYF

d_gene: TRBD1
v_gene: TRBV5-1
abundance: NA
j_gene: TRBJ1-4
CDR3nt: TGCGCCAGCAGCACCCGGACAGGTCGTGAAAAACTGTTTTTT
CDR3aa: CASSTRTGREKLFF

d_gene: NA
v_gene: TRBV18
abundance: NA
j_gene: TRBJ1-1
CDR3nt: TGTGCCAGCTCACCCATTGCAGGGCCGAACACTGAAGCTTTCTTT
CDR3aa: CASSPIAGPNTEAFF

d_gene: NA
v_gene: TRBV2
abundance: NA
j_gene: TRBJ2-3
CDR3nt: TGTGCCAGCAGTGAAGTCCCAGGTACGCAGTATTTT
CDR3aa: CASSEVPGTQYF

d_gene: NA
v_gene: TRBV18
abundance: NA
j_gene: TRBJ2-1
CDR3nt: TGTGCCAGCTCACCCGGTTCCCAGGGTACCTACAATGAGCAGTTCTTC
CDR3aa: CASSPGSQGTYNEQFF

d_gene: TRBD1
v_gene: TRBV2
abundance: many
j_gene: TRBJ1-2
CDR3nt: TGTGCCAGCAGCCTGACAGGGGGCTATGGCTACACCTTC
CDR3aa: CASSLTGGYGYTF

d_gene: TRBD1
v_gene: TRBV19
abundance: NA
j_gene: TRBJ1-2
CDR3nt: TGTGCCAGTAGCGCTACCGGGACAGGGGTCGGTGTGGTCTATGGCTACACCTTC
CDR3aa: CASSATGTGVGVVYGYTF

d_gene: NA
v_gene: TRBV21-1
abundance: NA
j_gene: TRBJ2-7
CDR3nt: TGTGCCAGCAGCAATCTCCAGCCTTTGTACGAGGGGCAGTACTTC
CDR3aa: CASSNLQPLYEGQYF

d_gene: NA
v_gene: TRBV2
abundance: NA
j_gene: TRBJ2-7
CDR3nt: TGTGCCAGCAGTCCTATCTCGGCAGGGGACCTCTCCTACGAGCAGTACTTC
CDR3aa: CASSPISAGDLSYEQYF